This T cell receptor beta chain stems from a study of blood T cell repertoires in COVID-19. For the study at large: COVID-19 samples collected from the United States, Italy and Spain covered acute and convalescent phases. T cells, B-cell-depleted T cells, or PBMCs provided the cDNA or gDNA that served as material.

Sequenced by immunoSEQ multiplex PCR; TCRdb stores in-frame clones only, minus some. Found here are 220,000 or so clones, about 86% of them singletons; the top ten hold approximately 1.3%. The participants were between about 18 and 100 years old and came from about two dozen US areas. Germline lookup yields CDR1 SGHRS and CDR2 YFSETQ. The CDR3 consists of 16 residues. V shed 2 bases and J 4 bases; nucleotides not matched to a gene: 7. Sequencing was done on a sample of PBMCs or T cells enriched from blood (not recorded which). This TCR was sampled from a woman between 40 and 55 years old with acute COVID-19. The chain employs TRBV5-1 and TRBJ2-7, with 12 bases that match TRBD2. CDR3 in amino acids: CASSFSPLAGGYEQYF. CDR3 nucleotide sequence: TGCGCCAGCAGCTTTTCGCCACTAGCGGGAGGTTACGAGCAGTACTTC.